This TCR beta chain was recovered during a study of TIL therapy for anti-PD-1-resistant metastatic lung cancer. General study results and limits: This highly selected cohort may not generalize to typical lung cancer patients.

The immunoSEQ assay was v3. Generated by immunoSEQ multiplex PCR, the TCRdb table keeps only in-frame clones and is missing some. The top ten clones hold 7% to 9% of a sample with about 19,000 clones, about 80% of them seen once. A note on this clone: What it recognizes is unknown.

Germline V gives CDR1 MNHEY, CDR2 SVGAGI. This CDR3 is built from 15 residues. V shed 4 bases and J shed 3 bases, with 16 bases lying between them. The sample's time point: pre-treatment sample, taken before nivolumab and TIL therapy. The rearrangement links TRBV6-5 to TRBJ2-7, with TRBD1 as a possible D gene (6 bases). This clonotype was obtained from a person between 25 and 80 years old with non-small cell lung cancer. Sequenced here: blood, sampled at baseline. Here the CDR3 reads CASSSGHPIFYEQYF. The CDR3 DNA sequence: TGTGCCAGCAGTTCGGGACACCCCATATTCTACGAGCAGTACTTC.